This T cell receptor (beta chain) was observed in a study of blood T cell repertoires in COVID-19. Study-level background: Sources were T cells, B-cell-depleted T cells, or PBMCs; the material itself was cDNA or gDNA.

Libraries were prepared by immunoSEQ multiplex PCR; TCRdb keeps only in-frame clonotypes and omits some of them. The sample records over 140,000 clones, around 73% being singletons. The receptor was derived from a woman aged 50 to 60 with active or convalescent COVID-19. Sequencing was carried out using peripheral blood.

DNA for the CDR3: TGTGCCAGCAGCTTAGTGTCGGGGAGGGGCACAGATACGCAGTATTTT. This encodes CASSLVSGRGTDTQYF. The chain combines TRBV7-2 with TRBJ2-3; TRBD2 matches at 7 bases. The CDR3 totals 16 residues. Germline values: CDR1 SGHTA, CDR2 FQGNSA. With V trimmed by 1 base and J by 1 base, 5 bases remained unmatched.